These 3 T cell receptor beta chains were all obtained from the same sample, sequenced in a study of identical twins (dated by TCRdb to the mid-2010s). The library was generated by 5' RACE. Sequencer: Illumina HiSeq 2000. TCRdb reanalyzed the raw reads on its own, using fastp at Q25 for trimming and MiXCR for clone calling, and kept in-frame beta chains. Identical CDR3 protein sequences are pooled into one entry, listed with their most common genes and DNA. The sample profile shows approximately 670,000 distinct CDR3 sequences; 5.5% to 6.5% of them were found once. About 2% of the sample rests with the top ten. The material sequenced was naive T cells sorted from blood. What the cell subset or site label conveys for this sample: cells isolated with a human naive T-cell isolation kit. The origin of the receptors is a man aged 18 to 29 in good health.

This clonotype was picked up a small number of times. The V gene is TRBV7-2, the J gene TRBJ2-2; the D call may be TRBD1 or TRBD2 (5 bases each). This CDR3 contains 17 residues. CDR1 is SGHTA, CDR2 FQGNSA, per germline. V lost 2 bases to trimming and J lost 6 bases, with 19 bases between them. CDR3 sequence (DNA): TGTGCCAGCAGCTTAAGTGTTATGGGGGAGAGCCCCGGGGAGCTGTTTTTT. Translated, it gives CASSLSVMGESPGELFF.

The sample holds many counts of this clonotype. The chain links TRBV29-1 to TRBJ1-3; D remains unclear. CDR1 is SQVTM, CDR2 ANQGSEA, per germline. This CDR3 comprises 13 residues. V lost 4 bases to trimming and J lost 3 bases, with 10 bases between them. The CDR3: CSVAAGYGNTIYF. In DNA form, the CDR3 reads TGCAGCGTTGCAGCCGGTTATGGAAACACCATATATTTT.

V gene TRBV19 combines with J gene TRBJ2-3; 7 bases are a match to TRBD2. The CDR3 is 15 amino acids. The V gene end was trimmed by 1 base and the J gene end by 2 bases; junction bases not matched to a gene: 3. CDR1 LNHDA and CDR2 SQIVND come from the germline V gene (reference sequence). The CDR3 nucleotides read TGTGCCAGTAGTATAGCGGGGGGATTCACAGATACGCAGTATTTT. Protein product: CASSIAGGFTDTQYF.